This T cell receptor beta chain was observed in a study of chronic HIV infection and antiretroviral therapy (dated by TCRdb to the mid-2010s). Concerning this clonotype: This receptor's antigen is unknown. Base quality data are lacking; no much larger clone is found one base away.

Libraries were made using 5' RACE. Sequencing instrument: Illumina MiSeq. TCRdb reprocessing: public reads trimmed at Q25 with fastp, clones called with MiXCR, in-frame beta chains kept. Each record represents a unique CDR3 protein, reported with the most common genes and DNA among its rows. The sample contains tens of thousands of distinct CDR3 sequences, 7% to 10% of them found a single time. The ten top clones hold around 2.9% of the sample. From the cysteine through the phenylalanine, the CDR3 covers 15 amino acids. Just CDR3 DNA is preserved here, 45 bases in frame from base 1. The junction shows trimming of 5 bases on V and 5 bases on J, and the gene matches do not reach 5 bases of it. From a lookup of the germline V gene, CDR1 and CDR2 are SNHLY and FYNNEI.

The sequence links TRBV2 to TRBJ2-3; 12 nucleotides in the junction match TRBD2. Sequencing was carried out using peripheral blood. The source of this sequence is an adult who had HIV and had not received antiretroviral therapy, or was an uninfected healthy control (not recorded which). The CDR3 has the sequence CASSLLAGGLDTQYF. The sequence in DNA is TGTGCCAGCAGTCTTCTAGCGGGAGGGCTAGATACGCAGTATTTT. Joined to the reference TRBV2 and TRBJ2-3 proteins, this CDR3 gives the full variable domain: EPEVTQTPSHQVTQMGQEVILRCVPISNHLYFYWYRQILGQKVEFLVSFYNNEISEKSEIFDDQFSVERPDGSNFTLKIRSTKLEDSAMYFCASSLLAGGLDTQYFGPGTRLTVL.